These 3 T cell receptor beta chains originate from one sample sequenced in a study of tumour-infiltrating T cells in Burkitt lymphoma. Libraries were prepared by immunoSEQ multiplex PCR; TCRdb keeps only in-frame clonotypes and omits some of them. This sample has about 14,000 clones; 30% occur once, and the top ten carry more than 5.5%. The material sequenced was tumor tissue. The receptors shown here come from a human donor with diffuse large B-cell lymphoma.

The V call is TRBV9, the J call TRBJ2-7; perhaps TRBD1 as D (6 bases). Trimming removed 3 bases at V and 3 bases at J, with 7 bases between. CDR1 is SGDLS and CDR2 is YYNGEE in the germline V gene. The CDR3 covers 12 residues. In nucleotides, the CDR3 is TGTGCCAGCAGCGAACAGGGCTACGAGCAGTACTTC. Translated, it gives CASSEQGYEQYF.

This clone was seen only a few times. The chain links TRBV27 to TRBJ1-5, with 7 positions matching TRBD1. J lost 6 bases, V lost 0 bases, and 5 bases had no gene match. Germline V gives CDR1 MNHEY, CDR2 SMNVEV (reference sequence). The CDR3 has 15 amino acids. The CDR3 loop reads CASSLSAGGGQPQHF. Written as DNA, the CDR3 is TGTGCCAGCAGTTTATCTGCAGGGGGGGGTCAGCCCCAGCATTTT.

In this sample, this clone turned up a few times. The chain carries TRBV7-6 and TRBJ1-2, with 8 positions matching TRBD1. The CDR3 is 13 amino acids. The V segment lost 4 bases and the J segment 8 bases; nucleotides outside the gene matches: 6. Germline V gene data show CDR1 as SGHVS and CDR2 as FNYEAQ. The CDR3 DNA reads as TGTGCCAGCAGCTCCCAGGGGGCAGAGGGCTACACCTTC. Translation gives CASSSQGAEGYTF. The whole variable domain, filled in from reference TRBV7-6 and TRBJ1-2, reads GAGVSQSPRYKVTKRGQDVALRCDPISGHVSLYWYRQALGQGPEFLTYFNYEAQQDKSGLPNDRFSAERPEGSISTLTIQRTEQRDSAMYRCASSSQGAEGYTFGSGTRLTVV.